This TCR beta chain was captured by sequencing in a study of control samples from healthy donors and cancer patients. Repertoires were generated with immunoSEQ multiplex PCR, while TCRdb's copy carries only in-frame clones and drops some. The data hold about 86,000 clones, with approximately 94% observed a single time. J lost 8 bases, V lost 2 bases, and 5 bases had no gene match. Germline V lookup: CDR1 LNHNV, CDR2 YYDKDF (reference sequence). The CDR3 has 14 residues. The genes are TRBV15 and TRBJ1-4; 7 nucleotides align to TRBD1. Input material: blood. This TCR was sampled from a woman in her late teens or twenties in good health. For the CDR3, the DNA is TGTGCCACCAGCAGACAGGGGGGAGGCGAAAAACTGTTTTTT. Translated: CATSRQGGGEKLFF.